One sample yielded the 18 T cell receptor beta chains listed below, sequenced in a study of T-cell reconstitution after alpha-beta-depleted transplantation in children. Preparing the TCRbeta library involved the use of unique molecular identifiers. TCRdb re-called the PCR reads through MiXCR, storing one row per CDR3 protein. The top ten clones hold 5% of a sample with 900,000 or so distinct CDR3 sequences, 16% of them seen once. Sequences were derived from PBMCs, mostly from graft donor cells, sampled 360 days after TCRalphabeta/CD19-depleted stem cell transplant. Receptor source: a male patient under 18 who had a stem cell transplant for acute lymphoblastic leukemia, so the T cells may come from the graft donor.

This clonotype was detected only a few times. The J gene is TRBJ2-7, the V gene TRBV5-1; a weak D match, TRBD2 (5 bases). From germline, CDR1 is SGHRS and CDR2 YFSETQ. The CDR3 has 14 residues. With 0 bases removed from V and 3 bases from J, the gap between germline ends came to 10 bases. The CDR3 loop reads CASSLERDYYEQYF. The CDR3 nucleotides read TGCGCCAGCAGCTTGGAAAGAGACTACTACGAGCAGTACTTC.

The chain employs TRBV4-1 and TRBJ1-1; TRBD1 might be the D (6 bases). V dropped 4 bases and J dropped 5 bases, with 23 bases sitting between them. CDR1 and CDR2 (germline): MGHRA, YSYEKL. The CDR3 sequence is 17 residues long. The CDR3 is CASSRGHRVIGSTEAFF. In DNA form, the CDR3 reads TGCGCCAGCAGCCGAGGCCACAGGGTAATTGGGAGTACTGAAGCTTTCTTT.

The table lists this clonotype with a count of one. This rearrangement joins TRBV16 to TRBJ2-7; D possibly corresponds to TRBD1 (6 bases). Per the germline V gene, CDR1 is KGHSY and CDR2 is FQNENV. CDR3 length: 13 residues. V was trimmed by 2 bases and J by 4 bases, leaving 9 bases between them. The chain's CDR3 is CASSQQQGYEQYF. DNA for the CDR3: TGTGCCAGCAGCCAACAACAGGGATACGAGCAGTACTTC.

The sample holds many counts of this clonotype. The V gene is TRBV5-1, the J gene TRBJ2-3; 12 positions agree with TRBD2. The CDR3 covers 15 residues. Germline values: CDR1 SGHRS, CDR2 YFSETQ. The V and J ends lost 2 bases and 3 bases, in that order; junction bases with no gene match: 1. CDR3 amino acids: CASSFTSGRTDTQYF. DNA for the CDR3: TGCGCCAGCAGCTTTACTAGCGGGAGGACAGATACGCAGTATTTT.

This clonotype was counted ten times or more. The chain carries TRBV5-4 and TRBJ2-1; TRBD1 might be the D (5 bases). CDR3 length: 12 residues. The ends were cut back, 2 bases at V and 9 bases at J, with 9 bases in the middle. Germline CDR1 is SGHNT and CDR2 is YYREEE (reference sequence). The DNA of the CDR3 is TGTGCCAGCAGCTTCAGGGCTCCTGAGCAGTTCTTC. Protein sequence: CASSFRAPEQFF.

Here the CDR3 reads CASTWAGPYNSPLHF. The DNA for the CDR3 is TGTGCCAGCACCTGGGCAGGGCCTTATAATTCACCCCTCCACTTT. The rearrangement joins TRBV7-9 to TRBJ1-6; TRBD1 is a possible D gene (5 bases). CDR1 is SEHNR and CDR2 is FQNEAQ in the germline V gene (reference sequence). The CDR3 length is 15 residues. The V gene lost 7 bases and the J gene lost 4 bases, with 14 bases spanning the gap.

This clonotype was observed a few times. This chain joins TRBV12-3 or TRBV12-4 and TRBJ2-6; 7 positions match TRBD1. This CDR3 comprises 17 residues. J lost 4 bases, V lost 5 bases, and 11 bases had no gene match. DNA of the CDR3: TGTGCCAGCAGTCTCCCTACCGACAGGGCCGGGGCCAACGTCCTGACTTTC. As protein: CASSLPTDRAGANVLTF.

In this sample, this clonotype turned up many times. V usage is TRBV20-1 and J usage is TRBJ1-3; a weak D match, TRBD1 (6 bases). CDR1 and CDR2 from the germline V gene are DFQATT and SNEGSKA (reference sequence). This CDR3 has 15 amino acids. V lost 3 bases, J lost 1 base, and 13 bases lay in between. The CDR3 sequence is CSASPPGTSGNTIYF. Here the CDR3 DNA reads TGCAGTGCTAGTCCCCCGGGGACATCTGGAAACACCATATATTTT.

The J gene is TRBJ2-7, the V gene TRBV7-2, with TRBD2 matching 7 bases. Trimming removed 4 bases from V and 3 bases from J; junction bases left unmatched: 6. Germline V gene lookup returns CDR1 SGHTA and CDR2 FQGNSA. There are 14 residues in the CDR3. CDR3 sequence: CASSSPGLFYEQYF. The CDR3, as DNA: TGTGCCAGCAGCTCGCCGGGACTATTCTACGAGCAGTACTTC.

The chain joins TRBV4-1 to TRBJ2-7; possibly TRBD2 for D (6 bases). The CDR3 has 13 amino acids. Trimming stripped 1 base from V and 6 bases from J, with 10 bases between. The V gene's germline CDR1 is MGHRA and CDR2 YSYEKL. DNA for the CDR3: TGCGCCAGCAGCCAAGCTGCGGGGTTCGAGCAGTACTTC. This gives the protein CASSQAAGFEQYF.

J is TRBJ2-5 and V is TRBV7-3; 8 nucleotides line up with TRBD1. V shed 5 bases and J 4 bases; nucleotides not matched to a gene: 9. The CDR3 is made up of 15 amino acids. Per the germline V gene, CDR1 is SGHTA and CDR2 is FQGTGA. Here the CDR3 reads CASSAQGARGETQYF. For the CDR3, the DNA is TGTGCCAGCAGCGCCCAGGGGGCTCGGGGAGAGACCCAGTACTTC.

This clonotype showed up just once. The chain has TRBV7-2 and TRBJ2-5; D is unresolved. Germline V gives CDR1 SGHTA, CDR2 FQGNSA. The CDR3 has 15 amino acids. Trimming left V 5 bases short and J 0 bases short, with 13 bases between. The CDR3 sequence is CASSLIWSDQETQYF. CDR3 DNA: TGTGCCAGCAGCCTGATCTGGAGCGACCAAGAGACCCAGTACTTC.

With respect to this clonotype: Being one base from a much bigger clone, this may be a read error. The V call is TRBV20-1, the J call TRBJ2-1, with a possible D match to TRBD1 (6 bases). Trimming took 4 bases from V and 8 from J, leaving 18 bases between them. The germline gives CDR1 DFQATT, CDR2 SNEGSKA (reference sequence). The CDR3 has 14 amino acids. DNA for the CDR3: TGCAGTGCTAAAGATCTACAGGGTATCTATGAGCAGTTCTTC. Protein sequence: CSAKDLQGIYEQFF.

This clonotype has only a few counts. The chain has TRBV27 and TRBJ2-1, with D hard to call. Deletions cut 3 bases from V and 4 bases from J, with 13 bases between. Germline CDR1 MNHEY, CDR2 SMNVEV (reference sequence). CDR3 size: 15 residues. CDR3 nucleotides: TGTGCCAGCAGTTTCTCCCGGACCCCTTACAATGAGCAGTTCTTC. It codes for CASSFSRTPYNEQFF.

DNA for the CDR3: TGTGCCACCAGCAGGAGTGGGTTTTACGAGCAGTACTTC. Its protein is CATSRSGFYEQYF. The chain uses TRBV15 and TRBJ2-7; no clear D gene. V was cut by 3 bases and J by 4 bases, with 10 bases left in between. The germline V gene has CDR1 LNHNV and CDR2 YYDKDF (reference sequence). This CDR3 is built from 13 residues.

The rearrangement uses TRBV5-1 and TRBJ1-1; the D gene is possibly TRBD1 (5 bases). The CDR3 covers 17 residues. Looked up from germline, CDR1 is SGHRS and CDR2 is YFSETQ. The V end lost 4 bases, the J end lost 0 bases, and 19 bases lay between the germline ends. DNA for the CDR3: TGCGCCAGCAGCGCCAAGACAGCCTCAACTATGAACACTGAAGCTTTCTTT. Translated, it gives CASSAKTASTMNTEAFF.

The rearrangement uses TRBV5-1 and TRBJ2-5, with a weak D call TRBD1 (6 bases). Germline lookup yields CDR1 SGHRS and CDR2 YFSETQ. This CDR3 region has 16 residues. V lost 3 bases and J lost 5, with 20 bases in between. The CDR3 sequence is CASSSLIQGRGETQYF. CDR3 sequence (DNA): TGCGCCAGCAGCTCCCTTATACAGGGCCGAGGGGAGACCCAGTACTTC.

This clonotype was observed a few times. The gene calls are TRBV15 and TRBJ2-6; D not certain. V shed 4 bases and J shed 4 bases, with 8 bases lying between them. This CDR3 has 14 amino acids. The germline V gene has CDR1 LNHNV and CDR2 YYDKDF (reference sequence). In DNA, the CDR3 is TGTGCCACCAGCACGCGTAGGGGGGCCAACGTCCTGACTTTC. Protein product: CATSTRRGANVLTF.